This is a list of T cell receptor beta chains from one sample in a study of blood T cell repertoires in COVID-19. Assay used: immunoSEQ multiplex PCR; TCRdb lists only in-frame clones, some missing. In the table there are about 140,000 clones, 70% to 90% of which are singletons. Sequences were obtained from peripheral blood. All receptors come from a human donor in a cohort sampled during active COVID-19. Both conserved end residues are part of each CDR3. A D gene is named only where the DNA matches it firmly. For some rows the clone size is stated as once, few or many, or as a class when expanded; others skip it.

-	TRBJ2-7	-	TRBV28	CASSFSGGGYEQYF	TGTGCCAGCAGTTTTTCCGGGGGAGGTTACGAGCAGTACTTC
TRBD2	TRBJ2-7	-	TRBV5-4	CASSASRGAGGYEQYF	TGTGCCAGCAGCGCTTCGCGTGGAGCGGGGGGCTACGAGCAGTACTTC
TRBD1	TRBJ2-7	-	TRBV6-5	CASSRDREYHEQYF	TGTGCCAGCAGTCGAGACAGGGAATACCACGAGCAGTACTTC
-	TRBJ1-4	-	TRBV6-6	CASSGPGVGNEKLFF	TGTGCCAGCAGCGGGCCGGGAGTCGGTAATGAAAAACTGTTTTTT
TRBD1	TRBJ2-5	once	TRBV30	CARGQGGQETQYF	TGTGCTCGGGGACAGGGAGGCCAAGAGACCCAGTACTTC
TRBD1	TRBJ2-7	-	TRBV4-3	CASSQDEQGVSYEQYF	TGCGCCAGCAGCCAAGACGAACAGGGGGTCTCCTACGAGCAGTACTTC
TRBD1	TRBJ1-5	-	TRBV27	CASSSTGQLARGAQHF	TGTGCCAGCAGTTCGACGGGACAGCTCGCTCGAGGGGCCCAGCATTTT
TRBD1	TRBJ1-6	-	TRBV28	CASATWDRNYNSPLHF	TGTGCCAGCGCAACCTGGGACAGAAATTATAATTCACCCCTCCACTTT
TRBD1	TRBJ2-3	-	TRBV7-9	CASSSYGDRGRDTQYF	TGTGCCAGCAGCTCATACGGGGACAGGGGCCGAGATACGCAGTATTTT
-	TRBJ2-5	-	TRBV7-8	CASSLDSRETQYF	TGTGCCAGCAGCCTAGACAGTAGAGAGACCCAGTACTTC
TRBD1	TRBJ1-6	-	TRBV9	CASSPTGQSTPSPLHF	TGTGCCAGCAGCCCTACGGGACAGTCGACACCTTCACCCCTCCACTTT
TRBD1	TRBJ1-3	-	TRBV7-2	CASNQGAGNTIYF	TGTGCCAGCAACCAGGGGGCTGGAAACACCATATATTTT
TRBD1	TRBJ1-2	-	TRBV4-1	CASSQDLRDRGPLYGYTF	TGCGCCAGCAGCCAAGATCTCCGGGACAGAGGACCCCTCTATGGCTACACCTTC
TRBD1	TRBJ1-2	-	TRBV25-1	CATNRGLDYGYTF	TGTGCCACTAACAGGGGGCTCGACTATGGCTACACCTTC
TRBD1	TRBJ1-1	-	TRBV4-1	CASSRQGASEAFF	TGCGCCAGCAGCAGACAGGGGGCTAGTGAAGCTTTCTTT
TRBD1	TRBJ2-6	-	TRBV9	CASSVEGTGGFSGANVLTF	TGTGCCAGCAGCGTAGAGGGCACAGGGGGTTTCTCTGGGGCCAACGTCCTGACTTTC
-	TRBJ1-2	-	TRBV18	CASSPQGLGYGYTF	TGTGCCAGCTCACCTCAGGGGTTGGGCTATGGCTACACCTTC
-	TRBJ1-3	-	TRBV9	CASSPGGNTIYF	TGTGCCAGCAGCCCCGGTGGAAACACCATATATTTT
TRBD2	TRBJ2-1	-	TRBV6-6	CASSWAAGGPDEQFF	TGTGCCAGCAGTTGGGCAGCGGGAGGGCCCGATGAGCAGTTCTTC
-	TRBJ2-3	-	TRBV24-1	CATREVGTDTQYF	TGTGCCACCAGGGAGGTTGGCACAGATACGCAGTATTTT
-	TRBJ2-1	-	TRBV5-5	CASSLDSLSSYNEQFF	TGTGCCAGCAGCTTAGACTCTCTGAGCTCCTACAATGAGCAGTTCTTC
TRBD2	TRBJ2-3	-	TRBV6-6	CASSPRGSTDTQYF	TGTGCCAGCAGCCCGCGGGGGAGCACAGATACGCAGTATTTT
TRBD2	TRBJ2-3	-	TRBV5-1	CASSLFAGEEDTQYF	TGCGCCAGCAGCTTGTTTGCGGGAGAGGAAGATACGCAGTATTTT
-	TRBJ1-1	-	TRBV27	CASSLWEATEAFF	TGTGCCAGCAGTTTATGGGAGGCGACTGAAGCTTTCTTT
-	TRBJ1-4	-	TRBV7-2	CASSSRSSGNEKLFF	TGTGCCAGCAGTTCTCGTAGTTCCGGTAATGAAAAACTGTTTTTT
TRBD1	TRBJ2-7	-	TRBV7-9	CASSGTGSEQYF	TGTGCCAGCAGCGGGACAGGTTCCGAGCAGTACTTC
TRBD2	TRBJ2-1	-	TRBV6-5	CASSGRSSYNEQFF	TGTGCCAGCAGCGGGAGGAGTTCCTACAATGAGCAGTTCTTC
TRBD1	TRBJ1-2	-	TRBV7-9	CASSVGQLNYGYTF	TGTGCCAGCAGCGTGGGACAGCTTAACTATGGCTACACCTTC
TRBD1	TRBJ2-7	-	TRBV10-3	CATEGTGGGYEQYF	TGTGCCACCGAGGGGACAGGGGGGGGCTACGAGCAGTACTTC
-	TRBJ2-7	-	TRBV6-2/TRBV6-3	CASSYGQGKPYEQYF	TGTGCCAGCAGTTACGGTCAGGGGAAGCCCTACGAGCAGTACTTC
-	TRBJ1-2	-	TRBV6-6	CASRDQGTNYGYTF	TGTGCCAGCCGCGACCAGGGGACTAACTATGGCTACACCTTC
-	TRBJ1-1	-	TRBV11-1	CASSLTDRTEAFF	TGTGCCAGCAGCCTTACTGATCGGACTGAAGCTTTCTTT
-	TRBJ1-2	-	TRBV6-5	CASSYSPGTPFYGYTF	TGTGCCAGCAGTTACTCCCCCGGGACACCTTTCTATGGCTACACCTTC
TRBD1	TRBJ2-1	-	TRBV5-8	CASSLDRGPYYNEQFF	TGTGCCAGCAGCTTGGACAGGGGGCCTTACTACAATGAGCAGTTCTTC
TRBD1	TRBJ1-2	-	TRBV5-6	CASSLTDRGASGYTF	TGTGCCAGCAGCTTAACGGACAGGGGCGCGTCCGGCTACACCTTC
-	TRBJ2-6	-	TRBV27	CAFRGGSGANVLTF	TGTGCCTTCCGAGGGGGATCTGGGGCCAACGTCCTGACTTTC
-	TRBJ2-7	-	TRBV12-3/TRBV12-4	CASSTSNEQYF	TGTGCCAGCAGTACCTCTAACGAGCAGTACTTC
-	TRBJ1-1	-	TRBV2	CASTSTLNTEAFF	TGTGCCAGCACTAGCACTCTGAACACTGAAGCTTTCTTT
TRBD1	TRBJ2-7	-	TRBV5-1	CASSLGQGQSAYEQYF	TGCGCCAGCAGCTTGGGCCAGGGACAGTCTGCGTACGAGCAGTACTTC
TRBD1	TRBJ2-7	-	TRBV28	CASSSRTGWSYEQYF	TGTGCCAGCAGTTCCCGGACAGGGTGGTCCTACGAGCAGTACTTC
-	TRBJ2-2	-	TRBV7-9	CASSYRAGGVSYTGELFF	TGTGCCAGCAGCTATAGGGCCGGAGGGGTCTCTTACACCGGGGAGCTGTTTTTT
TRBD1	TRBJ1-2	-	TRBV5-1	CASSLGDRGGYTF	TGCGCCAGCAGCTTGGGAGACAGGGGTGGCTACACCTTC
TRBD1	TRBJ2-7	-	TRBV11-3	CASRVEWGTGGYEQYF	TGTGCCAGCAGAGTTGAGTGGGGTACAGGGGGCTACGAGCAGTACTTC
-	TRBJ1-2	-	TRBV10-1	CASSRDYGYTF	TGCGCCAGCAGTCGGGACTATGGCTACACCTTC
-	TRBJ1-1	-	TRBV2	CASSGIRTANTEAFF	TGTGCCAGCAGTGGAATCAGGACAGCCAACACTGAAGCTTTCTTT
TRBD2	TRBJ2-1	-	TRBV5-1	CASSPGLGDGNEQFF	TGCGCCAGCAGCCCAGGACTAGGAGACGGCAATGAGCAGTTCTTC
TRBD2	TRBJ2-1	-	TRBV5-4	CASNHLGPSGNNEQFF	TGTGCCAGCAACCACCTAGGGCCCAGCGGGAACAATGAGCAGTTCTTC
TRBD2	TRBJ2-5	-	TRBV7-2	CASSLSGDQETQYF	TGTGCCAGCAGCTTAAGCGGGGACCAAGAGACCCAGTACTTC
-	TRBJ1-1	-	TRBV5-4	CASRGGAVNTEAFF	TGTGCCAGCAGGGGGGGGGCAGTGAACACTGAAGCTTTCTTT
TRBD1	TRBJ1-2	few	TRBV3-1/TRBV3-2	CASSQDGTGGADYGYTF	TGTGCCAGCAGCCAAGACGGGACAGGGGGCGCGGACTATGGCTACACCTTC
-	TRBJ1-2	-	TRBV2	CASSELSSPYGYTF	TGTGCCAGCAGTGAACTTTCCAGTCCCTATGGCTACACCTTC
TRBD1	TRBJ1-5	once	TRBV7-2	CASSLAPGTGVGQPQHF	TGTGCCAGCAGCTTAGCCCCCGGGACAGGGGTGGGACAGCCCCAGCATTTT
-	TRBJ1-3	-	TRBV6-5	CASRDSRRNTIYF	TGTGCCAGCAGGGACAGTCGGCGAAACACCATATATTTT
-	TRBJ1-1	-	TRBV9	CASSVENGASNTEAFF	TGTGCCAGCAGCGTAGAAAATGGGGCGTCGAACACTGAAGCTTTCTTT
TRBD2	TRBJ2-5	-	TRBV7-9	CASSLVAGGETQYF	TGTGCCAGCAGCTTGGTGGCGGGAGGAGAGACCCAGTACTTC
TRBD1	TRBJ2-5	-	TRBV15	CATSREIQGAGKETQYF	TGTGCCACCAGCAGGGAAATACAGGGGGCGGGTAAGGAGACCCAGTACTTC
-	TRBJ1-1	-	TRBV12-5	CASGLGDTEAFF	TGTGCTAGTGGTTTGGGAGACACTGAAGCTTTCTTT
-	TRBJ2-7	-	TRBV11-1	CASSLETGSYYEQYF	TGTGCCAGCAGCTTAGAAACAGGGAGTTACTACGAGCAGTACTTC
-	TRBJ2-7	-	TRBV2	CASSGWSEQYF	TGTGCCAGCAGTGGGTGGAGCGAGCAGTACTTC
-	TRBJ1-6	-	TRBV6-2/TRBV6-3	CASSSAGWNSPLHF	TGTGCCAGCAGTTCGGCAGGGTGGAATTCACCCCTCCACTTT